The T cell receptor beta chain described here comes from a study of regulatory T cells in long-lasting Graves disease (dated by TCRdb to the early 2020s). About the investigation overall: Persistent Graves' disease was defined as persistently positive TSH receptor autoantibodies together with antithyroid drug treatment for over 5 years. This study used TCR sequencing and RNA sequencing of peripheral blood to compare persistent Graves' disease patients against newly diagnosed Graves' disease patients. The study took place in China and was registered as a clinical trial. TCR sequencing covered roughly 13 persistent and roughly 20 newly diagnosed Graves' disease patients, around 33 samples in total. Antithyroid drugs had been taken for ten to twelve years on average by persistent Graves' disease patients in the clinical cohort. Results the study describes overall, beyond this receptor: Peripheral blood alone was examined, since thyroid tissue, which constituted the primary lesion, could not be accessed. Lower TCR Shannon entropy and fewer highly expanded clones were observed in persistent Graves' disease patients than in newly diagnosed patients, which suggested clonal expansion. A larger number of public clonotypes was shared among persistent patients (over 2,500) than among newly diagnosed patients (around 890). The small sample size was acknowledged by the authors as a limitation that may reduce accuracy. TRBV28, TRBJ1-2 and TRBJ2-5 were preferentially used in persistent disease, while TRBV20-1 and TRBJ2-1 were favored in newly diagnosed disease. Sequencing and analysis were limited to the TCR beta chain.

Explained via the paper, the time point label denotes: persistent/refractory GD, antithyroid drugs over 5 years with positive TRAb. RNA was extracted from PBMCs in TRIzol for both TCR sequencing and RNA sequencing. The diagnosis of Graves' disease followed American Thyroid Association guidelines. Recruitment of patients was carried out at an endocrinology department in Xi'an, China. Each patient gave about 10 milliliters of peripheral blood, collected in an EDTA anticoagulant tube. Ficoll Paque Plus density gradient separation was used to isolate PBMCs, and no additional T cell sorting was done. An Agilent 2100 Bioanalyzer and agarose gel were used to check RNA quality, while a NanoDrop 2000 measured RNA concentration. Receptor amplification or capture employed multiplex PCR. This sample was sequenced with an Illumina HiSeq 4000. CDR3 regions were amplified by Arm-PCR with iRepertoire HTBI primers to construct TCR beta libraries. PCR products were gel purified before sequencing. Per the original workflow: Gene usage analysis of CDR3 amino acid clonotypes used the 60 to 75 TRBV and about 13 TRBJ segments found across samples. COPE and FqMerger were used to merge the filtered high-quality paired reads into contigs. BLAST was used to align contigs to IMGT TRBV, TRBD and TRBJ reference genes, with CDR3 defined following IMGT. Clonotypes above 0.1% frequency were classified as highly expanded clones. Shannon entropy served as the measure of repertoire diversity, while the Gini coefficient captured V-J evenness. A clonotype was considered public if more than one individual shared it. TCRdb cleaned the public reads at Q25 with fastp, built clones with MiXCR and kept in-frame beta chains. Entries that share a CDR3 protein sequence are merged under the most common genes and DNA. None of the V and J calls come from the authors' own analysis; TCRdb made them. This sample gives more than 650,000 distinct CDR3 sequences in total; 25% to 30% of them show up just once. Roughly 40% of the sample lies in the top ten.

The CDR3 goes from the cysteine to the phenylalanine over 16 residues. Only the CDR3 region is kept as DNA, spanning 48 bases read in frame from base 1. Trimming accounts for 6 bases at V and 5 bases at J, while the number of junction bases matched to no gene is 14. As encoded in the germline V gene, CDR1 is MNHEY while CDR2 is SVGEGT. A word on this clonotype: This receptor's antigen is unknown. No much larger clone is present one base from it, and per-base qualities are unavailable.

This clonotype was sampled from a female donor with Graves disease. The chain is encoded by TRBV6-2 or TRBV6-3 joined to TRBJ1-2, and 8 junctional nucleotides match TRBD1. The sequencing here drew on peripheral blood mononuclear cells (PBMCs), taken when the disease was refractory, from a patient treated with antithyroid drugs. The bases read TGTGCCAGCAGCTCGCCGACGCCAGGGGGCATGTATGGCTACACCTTC. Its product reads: CASSSPTPGGMYGYTF.